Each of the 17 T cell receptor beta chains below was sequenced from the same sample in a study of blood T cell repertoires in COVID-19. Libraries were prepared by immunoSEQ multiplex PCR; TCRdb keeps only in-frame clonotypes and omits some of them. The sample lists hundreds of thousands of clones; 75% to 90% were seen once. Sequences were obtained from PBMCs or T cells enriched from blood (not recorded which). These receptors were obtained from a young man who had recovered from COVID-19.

The DNA for the CDR3 is TGTGCCAGTAGTAAGCAATACTACTATGGCTACACCTTC. This codes for CASSKQYYYGYTF. J is TRBJ1-2 and V is TRBV19; no firm D call. The CDR3 runs 13 residues. Trimming took off 4 bases at V and 3 bases at J, with 9 bases between the two ends. Germline CDR1 reads LNHDA; CDR2 reads SQIVND (reference sequence).

CDR3 bases: TGTGCCACCATTCAAAGAACAGGGACCCTGCGTCGTGAAAAACTGTTTTTT. Translation: CATIQRTGTLRREKLFF. The chain carries TRBV15 and TRBJ1-4, with D possibly matching TRBD1 (6 bases). V dropped 7 bases and J dropped 7 bases, with 25 bases sitting between them. The CDR3 totals 17 residues. CDR1 is LNHNV and CDR2 is YYDKDF in the germline V gene (reference sequence).

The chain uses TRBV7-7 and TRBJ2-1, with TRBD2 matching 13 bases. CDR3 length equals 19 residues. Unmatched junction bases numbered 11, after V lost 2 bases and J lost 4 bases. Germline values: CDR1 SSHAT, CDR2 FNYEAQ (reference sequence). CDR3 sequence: CASSLTGGPGLAGYNEQFF. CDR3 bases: TGTGCCAGCAGCTTAACAGGGGGGCCGGGACTAGCGGGGTACAATGAGCAGTTCTTC. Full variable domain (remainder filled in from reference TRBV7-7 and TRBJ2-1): GAGVSQSPRYKVTKRGQDVTLRCDPISSHATLYWYQQALGQGPEFLTYFNYEAQPDKSGLPSDRFSAERPEGSISTLTIQRTEQRDSAMYRCASSLTGGPGLAGYNEQFFGPGTRLTVL.

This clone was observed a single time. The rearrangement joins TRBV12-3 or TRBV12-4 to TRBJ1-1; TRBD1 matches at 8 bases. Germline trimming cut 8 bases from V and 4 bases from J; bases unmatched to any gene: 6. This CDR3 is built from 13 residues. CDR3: CASQDRGSTEAFF. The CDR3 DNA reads TGTGCCAGCCAAGACAGGGGAAGCACTGAAGCTTTCTTT.

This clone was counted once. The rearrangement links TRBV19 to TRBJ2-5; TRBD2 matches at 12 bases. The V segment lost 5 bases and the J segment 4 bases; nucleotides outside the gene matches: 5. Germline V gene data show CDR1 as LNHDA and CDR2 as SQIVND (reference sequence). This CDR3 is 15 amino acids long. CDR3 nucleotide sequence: TGTGCCAGTAGTGCTCCGGGACTAGCGGGAGAGACCCAGTACTTC. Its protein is CASSAPGLAGETQYF.

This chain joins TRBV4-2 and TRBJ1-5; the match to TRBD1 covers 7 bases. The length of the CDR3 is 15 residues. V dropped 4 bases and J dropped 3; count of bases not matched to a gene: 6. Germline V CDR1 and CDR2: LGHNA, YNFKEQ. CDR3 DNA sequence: TGTGCCAGCAGCCGGTTGACAGGGAACAATCAGCCCCAGCATTTT. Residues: CASSRLTGNNQPQHF.

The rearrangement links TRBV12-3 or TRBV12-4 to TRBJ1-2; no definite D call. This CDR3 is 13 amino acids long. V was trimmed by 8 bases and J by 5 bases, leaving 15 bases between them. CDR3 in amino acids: CASSKTRAYGYTF. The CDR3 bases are TGTGCCAGCTCCAAGACGAGGGCGTATGGCTACACCTTC.

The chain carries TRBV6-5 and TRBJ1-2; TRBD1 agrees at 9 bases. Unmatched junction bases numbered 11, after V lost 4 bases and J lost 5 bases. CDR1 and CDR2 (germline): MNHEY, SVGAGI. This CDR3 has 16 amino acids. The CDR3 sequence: CASSFDTGQGSYGYTF. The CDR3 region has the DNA TGTGCCAGCAGTTTTGACACCGGACAGGGGAGTTATGGCTACACCTTC.

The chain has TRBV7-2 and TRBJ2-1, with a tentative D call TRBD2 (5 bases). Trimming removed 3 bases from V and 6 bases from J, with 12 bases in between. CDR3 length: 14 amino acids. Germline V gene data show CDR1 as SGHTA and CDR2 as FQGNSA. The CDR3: CASSFSSRGNEQFF. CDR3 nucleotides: TGTGCCAGCAGCTTTTCATCCCGGGGCAATGAGCAGTTCTTC.

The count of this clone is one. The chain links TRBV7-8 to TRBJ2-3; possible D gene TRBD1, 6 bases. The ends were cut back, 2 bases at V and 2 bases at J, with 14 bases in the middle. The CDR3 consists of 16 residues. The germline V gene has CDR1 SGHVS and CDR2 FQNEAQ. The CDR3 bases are TGTGCCAGCAGCTTATCCTTGGACAGAATCACAGATACGCAGTATTTT. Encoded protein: CASSLSLDRITDTQYF.

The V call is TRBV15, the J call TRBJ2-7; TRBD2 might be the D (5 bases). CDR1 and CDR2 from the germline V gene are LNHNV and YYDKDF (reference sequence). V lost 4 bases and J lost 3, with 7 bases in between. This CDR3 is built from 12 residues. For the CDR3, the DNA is TGTGCCACCAGCAACCGGGGCTACGAGCAGTACTTC. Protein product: CATSNRGYEQYF.

CDR3 coding DNA: TGTGCCAGCAGCCCCGGAGGACTGCAAGCGAGCCTAGGCACAGATACGCAGTATTTT. Translating gives CASSPGGLQASLGTDTQYF. The rearrangement links TRBV3-1 (or the pseudogene TRBV3-2) to TRBJ2-3, with a possible D match to TRBD2 (5 bases). The V gene lost 4 bases and the J gene lost 1 base, with 24 bases spanning the gap. CDR3 length equals 19 residues. Germline CDR1 is LGHDT and CDR2 is YNNKEL (reference sequence).

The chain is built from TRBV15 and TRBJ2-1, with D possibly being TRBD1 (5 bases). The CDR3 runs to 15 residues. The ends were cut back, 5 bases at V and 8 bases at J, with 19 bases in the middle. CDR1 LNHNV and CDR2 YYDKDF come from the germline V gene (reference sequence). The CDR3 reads CATSPYGQWGDEQFF. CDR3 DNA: TGTGCCACCAGCCCGTATGGACAATGGGGCGATGAGCAGTTCTTC.

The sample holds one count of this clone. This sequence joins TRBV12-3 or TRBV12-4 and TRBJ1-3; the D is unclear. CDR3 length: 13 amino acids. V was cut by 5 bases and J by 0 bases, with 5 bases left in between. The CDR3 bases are TGTGCCAGCAGTCAGGACTCTGGAAACACCATATATTTT. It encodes CASSQDSGNTIYF.

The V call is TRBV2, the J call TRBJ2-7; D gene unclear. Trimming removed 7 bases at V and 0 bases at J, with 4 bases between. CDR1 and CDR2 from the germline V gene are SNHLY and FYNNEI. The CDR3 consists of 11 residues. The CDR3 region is CASILSYEQYF. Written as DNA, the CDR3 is TGTGCCAGCATCCTCTCCTACGAGCAGTACTTC.

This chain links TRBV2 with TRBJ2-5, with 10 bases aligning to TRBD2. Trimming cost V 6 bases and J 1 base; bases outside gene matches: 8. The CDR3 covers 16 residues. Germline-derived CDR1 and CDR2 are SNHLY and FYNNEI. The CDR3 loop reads CASRRTTSGSQETQYF. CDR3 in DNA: TGTGCCAGCAGGCGCACGACTAGCGGGTCCCAAGAGACCCAGTACTTC.

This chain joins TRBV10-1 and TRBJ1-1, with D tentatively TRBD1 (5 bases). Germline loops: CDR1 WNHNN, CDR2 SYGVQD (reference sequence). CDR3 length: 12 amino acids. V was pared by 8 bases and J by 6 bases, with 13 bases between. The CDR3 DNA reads TGCGCCAGCCAGGGTGGTAGTGCTGAAGCTTTCTTT. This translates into CASQGGSAEAFF.